This T cell receptor (beta chain) was observed in a study of blood T cell repertoires in COVID-19. Overall study context: The study drew acute and convalescent COVID-19 samples from the United States, Italy and Spain. The analysed material was cDNA or gDNA that came from T cells, B-cell-depleted T cells, or PBMCs.

Participant-reported clinical history was the basis for cohort assignment. Donors in Cohort 3 counted as recovered after two negative PCRs, clearance, or symptom resolution. Libraries were prepared by immunoSEQ multiplex PCR; TCRdb keeps only in-frame clonotypes and omits some of them. The sample carries 150,000 to 200,000 clones, approximately 85% recorded once. This receptor was taken from a young woman who had recovered from COVID-19. Sequencing was done on a sample of PBMCs or T cells enriched from blood (not recorded which).

CDR3 in amino acids: CASSLGSGLGGDRDNEQFF. As DNA, the CDR3 is TGTGCCAGCAGCTTAGGTAGTGGTCTTGGCGGGGATAGGGACAATGAGCAGTTCTTC. The chain recombines TRBV7-6 with TRBJ2-1; tentatively, D is TRBD2 (6 bases). This CDR3 has 19 amino acids. CDR1 is SGHVS and CDR2 is FNYEAQ in the germline V gene. Trimming removed 1 base from V and 5 bases from J, with 24 bases in between.